The clone carrying this T cell receptor beta chain rates as medium-sized. The data stem from a study of T cells in tumors after PD-1 blockade. Whole-study context: Mean per blood sample: some 120,000 templates (about 24,000-260,000), some 34,000 unique clonotypes.

Generated by immunoSEQ multiplex PCR, the TCRdb table keeps only in-frame clones and is missing some. The sample lists approximately 6,200 clones, about four fifths occurring once. CDR1 and CDR2 from the germline V gene are LGHNT and FRNRAP. The CDR3 totals 15 residues. The V and J ends lost 6 bases and 4 bases respectively, with 18 bases between them. The sequence was collected from a human donor with advanced basal cell or squamous cell carcinoma (not recorded which). This specimen consisted of PBMCs, obtained after anti-PD-1 therapy. The gene calls are TRBV12-5 and TRBJ2-5, with D perhaps TRBD2 (6 bases). The CDR3 protein is CASGPELGTGETQYF. CDR3 sequence (DNA): TGTGCTAGTGGACCCGAGCTGGGGACTGGAGAGACCCAGTACTTC.